What follows describes a single T cell receptor (beta chain). This sample was taken from a study of blood T cell repertoires in COVID-19. Study-wide context: Collection of acute and convalescent COVID-19 samples took place in the United States, Italy and Spain. Nucleic acid was either cDNA or gDNA, and it came from T cells, B-cell-depleted T cells, or PBMCs.

Trimming removed 1 base from V and 0 bases from J, with 6 bases in between. This CDR3 is built from 14 residues. Germline assignment: CDR1 SNHLY and CDR2 FYNNEI. Study processing details: Estimation of nucleated cell counts was performed using reference gene primer amplification. Here immunoSEQ multiplex PCR was the method, and the copy in TCRdb shows in-frame clones only, minus some. The V and J calls and clone size come from that table; D and trimming were worked out from the DNA. The data hold over 300,000 clones, with roughly 85% observed a single time. This chain joins TRBV2 and TRBJ1-2; the D is unclear. The receptor comes from a human donor in a cohort sampled during active COVID-19. The sample was peripheral blood. The CDR3 loop is CASSEDRANYGYTF. CDR3 DNA sequence: TGTGCCAGCAGTGAAGACAGAGCTAACTATGGCTACACCTTC.